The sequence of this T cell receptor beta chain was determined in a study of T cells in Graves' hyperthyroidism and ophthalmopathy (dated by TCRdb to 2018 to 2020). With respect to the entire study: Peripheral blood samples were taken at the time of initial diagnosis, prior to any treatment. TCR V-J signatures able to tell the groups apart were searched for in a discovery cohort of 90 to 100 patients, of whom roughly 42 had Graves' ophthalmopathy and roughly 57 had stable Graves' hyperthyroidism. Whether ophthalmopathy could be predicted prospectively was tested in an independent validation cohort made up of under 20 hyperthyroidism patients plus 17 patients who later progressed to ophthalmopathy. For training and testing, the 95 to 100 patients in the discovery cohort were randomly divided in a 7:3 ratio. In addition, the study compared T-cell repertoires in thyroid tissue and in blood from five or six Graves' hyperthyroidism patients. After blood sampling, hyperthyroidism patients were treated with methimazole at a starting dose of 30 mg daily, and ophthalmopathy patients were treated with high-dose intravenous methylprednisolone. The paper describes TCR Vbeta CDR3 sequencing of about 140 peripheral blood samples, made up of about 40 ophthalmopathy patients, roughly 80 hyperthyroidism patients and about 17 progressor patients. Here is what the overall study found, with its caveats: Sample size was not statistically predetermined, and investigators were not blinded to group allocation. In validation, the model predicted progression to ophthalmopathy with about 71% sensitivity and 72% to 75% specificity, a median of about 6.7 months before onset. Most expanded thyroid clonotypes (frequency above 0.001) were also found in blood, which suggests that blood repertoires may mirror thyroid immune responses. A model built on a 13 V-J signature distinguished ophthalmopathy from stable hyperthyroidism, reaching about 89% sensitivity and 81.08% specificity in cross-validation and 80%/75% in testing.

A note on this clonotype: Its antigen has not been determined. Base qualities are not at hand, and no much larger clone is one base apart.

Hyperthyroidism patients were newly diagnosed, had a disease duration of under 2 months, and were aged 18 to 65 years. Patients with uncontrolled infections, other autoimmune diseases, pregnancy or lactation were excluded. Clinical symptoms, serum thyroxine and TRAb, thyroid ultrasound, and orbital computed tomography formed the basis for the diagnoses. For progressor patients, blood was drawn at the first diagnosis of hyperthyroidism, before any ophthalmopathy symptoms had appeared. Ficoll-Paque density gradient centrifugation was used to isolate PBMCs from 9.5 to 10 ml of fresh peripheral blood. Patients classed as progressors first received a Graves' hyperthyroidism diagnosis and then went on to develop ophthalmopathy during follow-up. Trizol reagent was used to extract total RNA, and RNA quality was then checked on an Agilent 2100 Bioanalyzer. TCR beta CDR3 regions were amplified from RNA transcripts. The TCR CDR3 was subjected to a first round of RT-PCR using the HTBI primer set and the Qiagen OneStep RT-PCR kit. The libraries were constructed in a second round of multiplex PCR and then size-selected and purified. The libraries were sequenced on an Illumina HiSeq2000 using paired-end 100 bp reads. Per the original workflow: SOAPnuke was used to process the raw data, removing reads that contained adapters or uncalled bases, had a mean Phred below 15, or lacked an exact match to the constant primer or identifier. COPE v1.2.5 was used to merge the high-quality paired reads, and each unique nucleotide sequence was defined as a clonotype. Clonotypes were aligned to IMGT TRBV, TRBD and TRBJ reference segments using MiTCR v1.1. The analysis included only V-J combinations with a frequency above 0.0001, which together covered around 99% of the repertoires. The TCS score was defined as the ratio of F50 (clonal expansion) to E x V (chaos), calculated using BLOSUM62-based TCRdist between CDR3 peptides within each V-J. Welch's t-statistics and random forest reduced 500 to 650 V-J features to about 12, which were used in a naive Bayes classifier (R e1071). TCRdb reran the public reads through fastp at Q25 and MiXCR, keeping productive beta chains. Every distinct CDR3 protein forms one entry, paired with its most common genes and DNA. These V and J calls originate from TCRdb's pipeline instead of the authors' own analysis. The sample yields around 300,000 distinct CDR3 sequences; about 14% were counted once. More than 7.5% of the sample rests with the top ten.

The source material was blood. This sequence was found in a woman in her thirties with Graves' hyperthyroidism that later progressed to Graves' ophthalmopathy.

CDR3 region: CASSLAESIEYTF. The DNA sequence is as follows: TGTGCCAGCAGTTTGGCTGAATCGATCGAGTACACCTTC. The chain is assembled from TRBV27 and TRBJ1-2, with no reliable assignment of the D segment. Including the terminal cysteine and phenylalanine, the CDR3 comprises 13 residues. This entry keeps only the CDR3 DNA: 39 bases, framed from base 1. The junction carries 16 bases between V and J, which are trimmed by 3 bases and 11 bases respectively. CDR1 and CDR2, per the germline V gene (reference sequence), are MNHEY and SMNVEV.